The clone carrying this T cell receptor (beta chain) was detected only once. The data derive from a study of T cell responses to AZD1222 COVID-19 vaccine. The table came from immunoSEQ multiplex PCR; TCRdb's copy has only in-frame clones and leaves some out. The table has some 150,000 clones, 82% seen once; the top ten hold about 4%. The CDR3 loop spans 19 amino acids. The V gene's germline CDR1 is MDHEN and CDR2 SYDVKM. J gave up 4 bases and V 4 bases, and 16 bases lay outside the gene matches. The TCR originated in an adult in good health. J is TRBJ2-3 and V is TRBV28; 11 bases agree with TRBD2. The material was peripheral blood, obtained on day 0 of MenACWY control vaccination. CDR3 region: CASSSSSHSGGARADTQYF. The CDR3 DNA reads TGTGCCAGCAGTTCCTCGAGCCATAGCGGGGGGGCCAGGGCAGATACGCAGTATTTT. Filled out from reference TRBV28 and TRBJ2-3, the complete variable domain reads DVKVTQSSRYLVKRTGEKVFLECVQDMDHENMFWYRQDPGLGLRLIYFSYDVKMKEKGDIPEGYSVSREKKERFSLILESASTNQTSMYLCASSSSSHSGGARADTQYFGPGTRLTVL.